The 14 T cell receptor beta chains in this list originate from one sample, sequenced in a study of blood T cell repertoires in COVID-19. TCRdb keeps only in-frame clones here, not all; method: immunoSEQ multiplex PCR. There are 55,000 to 90,000 clones in the sample; 86% occur only once, and around 13% lies in the top ten. The sequencing sample was made of peripheral blood. These receptor sequences come from a woman in her sixties with acute or convalescent COVID-19.

The chain is built from TRBV19 and TRBJ1-4, with 8 positions matching TRBD1. The CDR3 spans 14 residues. V lost 5 bases and J lost 5; bases outside the gene matches: 4. In germline, CDR1 is LNHDA, CDR2 SQIVND (reference sequence). The CDR3 region has the DNA TGTGCCAGTAGTTGGACAGGGCCCAATGAAAAACTGTTTTTT. This encodes CASSWTGPNEKLFF.

The gene calls are TRBV23-1 and TRBJ1-5, with D tentatively TRBD1 (5 bases). TRBV23-1 counts as an open reading frame of uncertain function. V was cut by 4 bases and J by 7 bases, with 8 bases left in between. CDR3 length equals 12 residues. The CDR3 here is CASSRGEQPQHF. The CDR3 DNA reads as TGCGCCAGCAGTCGGGGGGAACAGCCCCAGCATTTT.

The chain links TRBV5-4 to TRBJ2-1, with a weak D call TRBD1 (6 bases). Trimming removed 4 bases from V and 4 bases from J, with 15 bases in between. The CDR3 covers 15 residues. Germline-derived CDR1 and CDR2 are SGHNT and YYREEE (reference sequence). CDR3 residues: CASSIQGIAYNEQFF. The CDR3, as DNA: TGTGCCAGCAGCATACAGGGAATTGCGTACAATGAGCAGTTCTTC. The full variable domain, in which reference TRBV5-4 and TRBJ2-1 provide the parts outside the CDR3, is ETGVTQSPTHLIKTRGQQVTLRCSSQSGHNTVSWYQQALGQGPQFIFQYYREEENGRGNFPPRFSGLQFPNYSSELNVNALELDDSALYLCASSIQGIAYNEQFFGPGTRLTVL.

This clone showed up just a few times. This chain joins TRBV11-2 and TRBJ2-7; a weak D match, TRBD1 (5 bases). The CDR3 extends over 14 amino acids. CDR1 is SGHAT and CDR2 is FQNNGV in the germline V gene. V was cut by 5 bases and J by 0 bases, with 11 bases left in between. The CDR3 DNA sequence: TGTGCCAGCAGCCAGGGCAGAAGCTCCTACGAGCAGTACTTC. Protein product: CASSQGRSSYEQYF.

There are a few counts of this clone. The V gene is TRBV30, the J gene TRBJ1-3; D might be TRBD1 (5 bases). CDR1 and CDR2 from the germline V gene are GTSNPN and SVGIG (reference sequence). CDR3 size: 13 residues. With 5 bases removed from V and 4 bases from J, the gap between germline ends came to 12 bases. The CDR3: CAWLTVRGNTIYF. CDR3 nucleotides: TGTGCCTGGTTGACAGTCCGGGGAAACACCATATATTTT.

The gene calls are TRBV7-6 and TRBJ2-5, with TRBD1 matching over 8 bases. The CDR3 is 15 amino acids. Per the germline V gene, CDR1 is SGHVS and CDR2 is FNYEAQ. V lost 1 base, J lost 2 bases, and 3 bases stayed unmatched. CDR3 nucleotides: TGTGCCAGCAGCTTAGGGGGGACAGGTCAAGAGACCCAGTACTTC. As protein: CASSLGGTGQETQYF.

The chain combines TRBV29-1 with TRBJ2-5; 9 positions agree with TRBD2. CDR3 length equals 13 residues. The V gene's germline CDR1 is SQVTM and CDR2 ANQGSEA. Germline trimming cut 4 bases from V and 5 bases from J; bases unmatched to any gene: 5. DNA for the CDR3: TGCAGCGTTGTGTCTAGCGGGGCCGAGACCCAGTACTTC. It yields the protein CSVVSSGAETQYF.

This clone was recorded a few times. V and J are TRBV30 and TRBJ1-4; 9 bases line up with TRBD1. The CDR3 contains 14 residues. Germline-derived CDR1 and CDR2 are GTSNPN and SVGIG (reference sequence). Trimming removed 5 bases from V and 4 bases from J; junction bases left unmatched: 5. The CDR3 loop reads CAWARTGDNEKLFF. For the CDR3, the DNA is TGTGCCTGGGCCCGGACAGGGGATAATGAAAAACTGTTTTTT.

The rearrangement links TRBV28 to TRBJ2-7; tentative D call: TRBD1 (7 bases). CDR1 MDHEN and CDR2 SYDVKM come from the germline V gene. This CDR3 has 15 residues. V was pared by 6 bases and J by 0 bases, with 15 bases between. CDR3 bases: TGTGCCAGCAGGCCAGGGGGGAGCAGCTCCTACGAGCAGTACTTC. This gives the protein CASRPGGSSSYEQYF.

J is TRBJ2-1 and V is TRBV27; possible D gene TRBD1, 7 bases. The germline CDR1 and CDR2 sequences are MNHEY and SMNVEV (reference sequence). The germline V and J ends were trimmed by 3 bases and 0 bases, with 18 bases remaining between them. The CDR3 is made up of 18 amino acids. CDR3 DNA sequence: TGTGCCAGCAGTTTCCCTAAGGAGGGGGCCAGCTCCTACAATGAGCAGTTCTTC. Protein sequence: CASSFPKEGASSYNEQFF.

The rearrangement uses TRBV5-1 and TRBJ2-1; 10 bases map to TRBD2. The CDR3 spans 14 residues. The germline V gene has CDR1 SGHRS and CDR2 YFSETQ. Unmatched junction bases numbered 4, after V lost 6 bases and J lost 4 bases. CDR3 nucleotides: TGCGCCAGCAAGGCTAGCGGGGGTTACAATGAGCAGTTCTTC. Translating it yields CASKASGGYNEQFF.

A single count supports this clone. The chain links TRBV30 to TRBJ1-5; 8 bases agree with TRBD1. Germline V gene sequence: CDR1 GTSNPN, CDR2 SVGIG (reference sequence). CDR3 length equals 16 residues. Unmatched junction bases numbered 8, after V lost 2 bases and J lost 2 bases. CDR3 nucleotide sequence: TGTGCCTGGAGTCGCGGACTACAGGGGGGCAATCAGCCCCAGCATTTT. This gives the protein CAWSRGLQGGNQPQHF.

This clone was seen only once. V and J are TRBV19 and TRBJ1-2; D unclear. The CDR3 sequence is 12 residues long. The ends were cut back, 6 bases at V and 8 bases at J, with 13 bases in the middle. The germline V gene has CDR1 LNHDA and CDR2 SQIVND (reference sequence). CDR3 region: CASSRGTNGYTF. CDR3 coding DNA: TGTGCCAGTAGCCGGGGTACTAACGGCTACACCTTC.

V gene TRBV10-2 combines with J gene TRBJ2-5, with 8 bases lining up with TRBD2. The germline V gene encodes CDR1 WSHSY and CDR2 SAAADI. V was pared by 3 bases and J by 2 bases, with 5 bases of the junction left unmatched. This CDR3 is 15 amino acids long. This chain's CDR3 is CASSERGGPQETQYF. DNA for the CDR3: TGCGCCAGCAGTGAACGCGGGGGGCCTCAAGAGACCCAGTACTTC.